This T cell receptor beta chain was retrieved from a study of T cell repertoires in cytomegalovirus infection. The wider study: Selected CMV epitopes included recently identified HLA-C-restricted ones as well as well-studied HLA-B-restricted ones. Evidence of both CMV infection and a matching HLA type came from public TCR beta signatures.

TCRdb passed the reads through MiXCR, listing each CDR3 protein once. The sample contains around 900,000 distinct CDR3 sequences, about 33% of which appear only once. This CDR3 region has 14 residues. Deletions cut 8 bases from V and 1 base from J, with 14 bases between. The V gene's germline CDR1 is MGHRA and CDR2 YSYEKL. Concerning this clonotype: Its antigen is not known.

Whole-study findings and limits: The ex vivo response was dominated by HLA-C-restricted CMV-specific TCR beta clonotypes. Identification of carriers of CMV plus the relevant HLA was performed using cumulative public TCR beta family frequency.

V and J are TRBV4-1 and TRBJ1-1, with TRBD1 as a possible D gene (6 bases). Sequencing was performed on cultured CD8+ T cells from PBMCs, taken from culture after CMV antigen stimulation. This receptor was identified in a human donor in good health (CMV status not recorded). Some clones in this sample may be carry-over from other donors' samples. As DNA, the CDR3 is TGCGCCAGCCTTGCCTTGGGGGCGAACACTGAAGCTTTCTTT. Translation gives CASLALGANTEAFF.